This entry lists 26 T cell receptor beta chains sequenced from one sample in a study of identical twins. Via MiXCR, TCRdb re-called the 5' RACE reads, giving one row per CDR3 protein. The table includes 700,000 or so distinct CDR3 sequences, 8.6% detected once. The sample also formed part of further work on yellow fever vaccine responses in identical twins.

The sample comprised PBMCs. The source of these receptors is a woman aged 18-29 years in good health.

This chain uses TRBV6-2 or TRBV6-3 with TRBJ2-7; D uncertain. The length of the CDR3 is 14 residues. Trimming removed 2 bases at V and 5 bases at J, with 13 bases between. CDR1 and CDR2 from the germline V gene are MNHEY and SVGEGT. The CDR3 here is CASSYRFSSHEQYF. The CDR3, as DNA: TGTGCCAGCAGTTACCGGTTTAGTTCCCACGAGCAGTACTTC.

This clonotype was recorded a few times. J is TRBJ2-6 and V is TRBV28; D gene uncertain. Trimming took 5 bases from V and 4 from J, leaving 15 bases between them. The CDR3 has 16 amino acids. In germline, CDR1 is MDHEN, CDR2 SYDVKM. Here the CDR3 DNA reads TGTGCCAGCAGTGACCCTCTGGAACGCGGGGCCAACGTCCTGACTTTC. This sequence encodes CASSDPLERGANVLTF.

CDR3 sequence reads: CASSSEHGSSTEAFF. The CDR3 DNA is TGTGCCAGCAGTTCAGAACATGGGTCGAGCACTGAAGCTTTCTTT. The V and J genes are TRBV6-5 and TRBJ1-1; D unresolved. The CDR3 is 15 amino acids. Germline loops: CDR1 MNHEY, CDR2 SVGAGI. The V gene lost 4 bases and the J gene lost 4 bases, with 16 bases spanning the gap.

This clonotype was observed a handful of times. The V and J genes are TRBV20-1 and TRBJ1-2; D is unclear. The CDR3 has 15 residues. Trimming pared 0 bases from V and 0 bases from J, leaving 11 bases between. The germline CDR1 and CDR2 sequences are DFQATT and SNEGSKA (reference sequence). The CDR3 bases are TGCAGTGCTAGAGATCCGGGCAGGACTAACTATGGCTACACCTTC. The encoded protein is CSARDPGRTNYGYTF.

This sequence joins TRBV2 and TRBJ2-7; possible D gene TRBD2, 5 bases. Trimming left V 7 bases short and J 0 bases short, with 16 bases between. This CDR3 region has 15 residues. The germline CDR1 and CDR2 sequences are SNHLY and FYNNEI. CDR3 protein: CASTGSADHSYEQYF. The DNA of the CDR3 is TGTGCCAGCACGGGGTCCGCGGATCACTCCTACGAGCAGTACTTC.

V usage is TRBV5-1 and J usage is TRBJ2-2, with 7 positions matching TRBD2. After removal of 7 bases from V and 4 bases from J, the junction contained 7 bases not matched to a gene. This CDR3 is 14 amino acids long. The germline V gene encodes CDR1 SGHRS and CDR2 YFSETQ. CDR3 nucleotides: TGCGCCAGCCGGCGGGAGACATCCACCGGGGAGCTGTTTTTT. It encodes CASRRETSTGELFF.

The rearrangement links TRBV11-3 to TRBJ2-2; 9 bases line up with TRBD1. The CDR3 covers 16 residues. V was pared by 4 bases and J by 3 bases, with 6 bases of the junction left unmatched. Germline CDR1 and CDR2: SGHNT and YENEEA. The CDR3 loop is CASSSRTGDYTGELFF. As DNA, the CDR3 is TGTGCCAGCAGCTCTCGGACAGGGGACTACACCGGGGAGCTGTTTTTT.

The table lists this clonotype with many counts. This sequence joins TRBV28 and TRBJ1-1; 9 bases line up with TRBD1. With 10 bases clipped from V and 7 bases from J, the junction kept 10 bases outside the gene matches. CDR3 length equals 13 residues. Germline V CDR1 and CDR2: MDHEN, SYDVKM. This CDR3 reads CANRDRVSGEAFF. The CDR3 DNA reads TGTGCCAACCGGGACAGGGTAAGCGGTGAAGCTTTCTTT.

The chain is built from TRBV28 and TRBJ2-7, with D possibly matching TRBD2 (6 bases). The CDR3 covers 14 residues. The V and J ends lost 5 bases and 4 bases respectively, with 15 bases between them. The germline V gene has CDR1 MDHEN and CDR2 SYDVKM. The CDR3 region is CASSPFGGEYEQYF. The CDR3 DNA reads TGTGCCAGCAGTCCATTCGGGGGAGAGTACGAGCAGTACTTC.

The chain combines TRBV28 with TRBJ2-3; 9 bases agree with TRBD2. In germline, CDR1 is MDHEN, CDR2 SYDVKM. The trim removed 4 bases at V and 1 base at J, leaving 9 bases unmatched. This CDR3 is built from 17 residues. CDR3 residues: CASSSEWASGGTDTQYF. The CDR3 bases are TGTGCCAGCAGTTCAGAGTGGGCTAGCGGGGGCACAGATACGCAGTATTTT.

The chain combines TRBV7-9 with TRBJ2-3; unclear D gene. Germline CDR1 and CDR2: SEHNR and FQNEAQ (reference sequence). V was pared by 5 bases and J by 0 bases, with 9 bases between. This CDR3 is built from 14 residues. CDR3 amino acids: CASSLTVSTDTQYF. The CDR3 DNA reads TGTGCCAGCAGCCTCACCGTTAGCACAGATACGCAGTATTTT.

This sequence joins TRBV5-6 and TRBJ2-7, with 12 bases that match TRBD1. Germline V CDR1 and CDR2: SGHDT, YYEEEE. V dropped 2 bases and J dropped 3; count of bases not matched to a gene: 9. The CDR3 extends over 17 amino acids. CDR3: CASSLSGQGAEDYEQYF. The CDR3 nucleotides are TGTGCCAGCAGCTTATCGGGACAGGGGGCCGAGGACTACGAGCAGTACTTC.

This clonotype was seen more than once but under ten times. V and J are TRBV7-8 and TRBJ1-5; the D gene is possibly TRBD1 (5 bases). Trimming took 1 base from V and 9 from J, leaving 16 bases between them. This CDR3 comprises 15 residues. The germline V gene has CDR1 SGHVS and CDR2 FQNEAQ. CDR3 sequence reads: CASSLGGTGHGPQHF. The CDR3 DNA reads TGTGCCAGCAGCTTAGGAGGTACAGGCCACGGGCCCCAGCATTTT.

The chain recombines TRBV7-9 with TRBJ2-5; 9 nucleotides align to TRBD2. The trim removed 5 bases at V and 1 base at J, leaving 8 bases unmatched. The CDR3 totals 16 residues. Germline V gene sequence: CDR1 SEHNR, CDR2 FQNEAQ (reference sequence). CDR3 amino acids: CASSPGTSPPQETQYF. Here the CDR3 DNA reads TGTGCCAGCAGCCCCGGGACTAGCCCTCCCCAAGAGACCCAGTACTTC. Complete variable domain (other parts from reference TRBV7-9 and TRBJ2-5): DTGVSQNPRHKITKRGQNVTFRCDPISEHNRLYWYRQTLGQGPEFLTYFQNEAQLEKSRLLSDRFSAERPKGSFSTLEIQRTEQGDSAMYLCASSPGTSPPQETQYFGPGTRLLVL.

This clonotype was detected only a few times. The conserved final phenylalanine or tryptophan is absent from the CDR3, which likely points to a read error. The limits of the CDR3 on the DNA are not certain, so only TCRdb's listed CDR3 is given. This chain uses TRBV29-1 with TRBJ1-2; the table calls TRBD1, which could not be checked here. In germline, CDR1 is SQVTM, CDR2 ANQGSEA. The CDR3 contains 10 residues when both ends are counted. This CDR3 is CSVVGTDFFL.

This clonotype was picked up a small number of times. The chain carries TRBV5-1 and TRBJ2-1; no clear D gene. This CDR3 has 10 amino acids. Germline CDR1 reads SGHRS; CDR2 reads YFSETQ. Between the trimmed V and J ends, which lost 5 bases and 4 bases, there was a span of 1 base. The CDR3 DNA is TGCGCCAGCAGGTACAATGAGCAGTTCTTC. The encoded protein is CASRYNEQFF.

Many counts were recorded for this clonotype. The chain joins TRBV21-1 to TRBJ2-3. TRBV21-1 is a pseudogene segment. There are 11 residues in the CDR3. The CDR3 coding sequence is TGTGCCAGCAGCGCCCGACATACGCAGTATTTT. It is translated as CASSARHTQYF.

This chain links TRBV28 with TRBJ1-1, with D maybe TRBD1 (6 bases). CDR1 and CDR2 (germline): MDHEN, SYDVKM. Trimming cost V 1 base and J 1 base, with 16 bases left between them. The CDR3 runs to 17 residues. The chain's CDR3 is CASSLSLRTERNTEAFF. Written as DNA, the CDR3 is TGTGCCAGCAGTTTATCCCTTCGGACAGAGAGGAACACTGAAGCTTTCTTT.

This chain joins TRBV4-1 and TRBJ2-1, with D maybe TRBD2 (6 bases). The CDR3 totals 14 residues. Germline loops: CDR1 MGHRA, CDR2 YSYEKL. Trimming took off 6 bases at V and 5 bases at J, with 14 bases between the two ends. CDR3 DNA: TGCGCCAGCAGACTTGCCGGGAGTAACAATGAGCAGTTCTTC. Its protein product is CASRLAGSNNEQFF.

The V gene is TRBV6-2 or TRBV6-3, the J gene TRBJ2-7, with 7 bases that match TRBD2. The CDR3 has 14 amino acids. The V segment lost 1 base and the J segment 3 bases; nucleotides outside the gene matches: 3. Germline V gives CDR1 MNHEY, CDR2 SVGEGT. The CDR3 sequence: CASSYWEGNYEQYF. The CDR3 DNA is TGTGCCAGCAGTTACTGGGAGGGGAACTACGAGCAGTACTTC.

In its sample, this clonotype was seen a few times. The chain has TRBV25-1 and TRBJ2-3; tentative D call: TRBD1 (7 bases). The CDR3 has 15 amino acids. Trimming cost V 9 bases and J 6 bases, with 22 bases left between them. Germline V gene data show CDR1 as MGHDK and CDR2 as SYGVNS. The CDR3 sequence: CARRDRQTRPDTQYF. The CDR3 bases are TGTGCCAGGAGGGACAGACAGACTAGGCCGGATACGCAGTATTTT. Full variable domain (rest looked up from reference TRBV25-1 and TRBJ2-3): EADIYQTPRYLVIGTGKKITLECSQTMGHDKMYWYQQDPGMELHLIHYSYGVNSTEKGDLSSESTVSRIRTEHFPLTLESARPSHTSQYLCARRDRQTRPDTQYFGPGTRLTVL.

The CDR3 nucleotides read TGTGCCAGCAGCTTAACAGGGCGGACCGGGGAGCTGTTTTTT. It codes for CASSLTGRTGELFF. The chain employs TRBV11-3 and TRBJ2-2; D is possibly TRBD1 (6 bases). The CDR3 covers 14 residues. Per germline, CDR1 SGHNT and CDR2 YENEEA. V was clipped by 2 bases and J by 5 bases, with 9 bases between them.

This clonotype was counted ten times or more. J is TRBJ2-5 and V is TRBV6-5; D gene ambiguous. From germline, CDR1 is MNHEY and CDR2 SVGAGI. V shed 2 bases and J shed 4 bases, with 8 bases lying between them. The CDR3 length is 13 residues. For the CDR3, the DNA is TGTGCCAGCAGTTACAGGGTGGGAGAGACCCAGTACTTC. This translates into CASSYRVGETQYF.

There are many counts of this clonotype. The rearrangement links TRBV6-5 to TRBJ1-6, with D perhaps TRBD1 (6 bases). Germline-derived CDR1 and CDR2 are MNHEY and SVGAGI. Deletions cut 5 bases from V and 0 bases from J, with 14 bases between. This CDR3 region has 17 residues. This chain's CDR3 is CASSVPDRSSYNSPLHF. In DNA form, the CDR3 reads TGTGCCAGCAGTGTACCCGACAGGAGCTCCTATAATTCACCCCTCCACTTT.

The chain is built from TRBV24-1 and TRBJ2-5; D is possibly TRBD2 (6 bases). This CDR3 comprises 18 residues. From germline, CDR1 is KGHDR and CDR2 SFDVKD. The germline V and J ends were trimmed by 5 bases and 0 bases, with 21 bases remaining between them. The CDR3 DNA reads TGTGCCACCAGTGCCTCCCCAGAGAGGACTAAGTACCAAGAGACCCAGTACTTC. Its protein is CATSASPERTKYQETQYF.

The chain joins TRBV27 to TRBJ2-2, with D hard to call. Trimming shortened V by 4 bases and J by 5 bases, and 14 bases separated the two germline ends. CDR1 MNHEY and CDR2 SMNVEV come from the germline V gene (reference sequence). The CDR3 runs to 15 residues. CDR3 DNA: TGTGCCAGCAGTTATGGATTGGGTGGTACCGGGGAGCTGTTTTTT. Its protein product is CASSYGLGGTGELFF.